Shown below are 31 T cell receptor beta chains from a single sample sequenced in a study of follicular helper T cells after annual influenza vaccination (dated by TCRdb to 2015 to 2018). Libraries came from the immunoSEQ multiplex PCR assay. TCRdb took over this immuneACCESS table, retaining in-frame rearrangements with V and J assigned. Such tables are incomplete; in checked studies, under half of the missing clones stem from an unresolved V gene, and the remainder is unexplained. For this sample there are approximately 15,000 clones; roughly three quarters appear just once. The top ten hold roughly 0.45% of the sample. The sample's time point label, decoded: 2014-2015 season, pre-vaccination. Source: CXCR5- memory CD4+ T cells sorted from blood, taken on the day of influenza vaccination. In the paper's terms, the cell subset or site label means: CXCR5- memory CD4 T cells. The receptor source for this set is an adult who received the influenza vaccine.

CDR3 DNA: TGTGCCAGCAGCTTACTAGCGGGGGGGCTCACAGATACGCAGTATTTT. As protein: CASSLLAGGLTDTQYF. The V and J genes are TRBV27 and TRBJ2-3; TRBD2 matches 13 bases. The CDR3 is 16 amino acids. V gave up 6 bases and J gave up 2 bases; unmatched junction bases: 5. The germline V gene encodes CDR1 MNHEY and CDR2 SMNVEV (reference sequence).

The chain employs TRBV7-2 and TRBJ1-2; the D is unclear. Per germline, CDR1 SGHTA and CDR2 FQGNSA. V lost 3 bases, J lost 1 base, and 9 bases lay in between. There are 14 residues in the CDR3. CDR3 DNA sequence: TGTGCCAGCAGCTTTATGACTGGTAACTATGGCTACACCTTC. Residues: CASSFMTGNYGYTF.

The gene calls are TRBV11-3 and TRBJ2-3, with a possible D match to TRBD1 (6 bases). V was trimmed by 5 bases and J by 2 bases, leaving 14 bases between them. The CDR3 consists of 15 residues. Germline V gene lookup returns CDR1 SGHNT and CDR2 YENEEA. CDR3 in DNA: TGTGCCAGCAGCACCCGGACAGAATACACAGATACGCAGTATTTT. Translation: CASSTRTEYTDTQYF.

V is TRBV7-2 and J is TRBJ1-1; D remains ambiguous. Trimming pared 5 bases from V and 6 bases from J, leaving 16 bases between. Per germline, CDR1 SGHTA and CDR2 FQGNSA. CDR3 size: 14 residues. CDR3 bases: TGTGCCAGCAGCCCTTATGCGGGGAATGCTGAAGCTTTCTTT. This codes for CASSPYAGNAEAFF.

This clone showed up just a few times. V gene TRBV4-1 combines with J gene TRBJ2-3, with D maybe TRBD2 (5 bases). Per the germline V gene, CDR1 is MGHRA and CDR2 is YSYEKL. There are 13 residues in the CDR3. The V gene lost 0 bases and the J gene lost 11 bases, with 12 bases spanning the gap. CDR3 sequence reads: CASSQDRVGMQYF. The CDR3 DNA reads as TGCGCCAGCAGCCAAGATAGAGTCGGGATGCAGTATTTT.

V is TRBV7-9 and J is TRBJ2-3; the D gene is possibly TRBD2 (5 bases). The CDR3 sequence is 15 residues long. The germline V and J ends were trimmed by 3 bases and 4 bases, with 14 bases remaining between them. Germline V gene lookup returns CDR1 SEHNR and CDR2 FQNEAQ (reference sequence). The DNA for the CDR3 is TGTGCCAGCAGCTTGCTAGCAGATGGCCCAGATACGCAGTATTTT. It encodes CASSLLADGPDTQYF.

In its sample, this clone was seen a few times. The rearrangement joins TRBV6-5 to TRBJ2-7; D is possibly TRBD1 (6 bases). This CDR3 is 14 amino acids long. The V gene's germline CDR1 is MNHEY and CDR2 SVGAGI. Trimming removed 4 bases from V and 2 bases from J, with 12 bases in between. In DNA, the CDR3 is TGTGCCAGCAGTTCTTCACAGGGACCCTACGAGCAGTACTTC. Protein product: CASSSSQGPYEQYF.

The chain has TRBV5-6 and TRBJ1-1, with no clear D. The germline CDR1 and CDR2 sequences are SGHDT and YYEEEE. The CDR3 consists of 12 residues. Trimming cost V 5 bases and J 7 bases, with 12 bases left between them. CDR3 region: CASSLSGREAFF. The CDR3 DNA follows: TGTGCCAGCAGTCTTTCAGGACGTGAAGCTTTCTTT.

The chain employs TRBV7-3 and TRBJ1-1, with D possibly TRBD1 on 6 matching bases. Germline CDR1 reads SGHTA; CDR2 reads FQGTGA. The CDR3 sequence is 15 residues long. V was shortened by 0 bases and J by 5 bases, with 13 bases between the two germline ends. The CDR3 sequence: CASSLTSQGGTEAFF. In nucleotides, the CDR3 is TGTGCCAGCAGCTTAACCTCGCAAGGGGGGACTGAAGCTTTCTTT.

CDR3 sequence: CASSERSPLHF. CDR3 sequence (DNA): TGTGCCAGCAGTGAAAGGTCACCCCTCCACTTT. The rearrangement uses TRBV2 and TRBJ1-6; D is uncertain. CDR1 is SNHLY and CDR2 is FYNNEI in the germline V gene. The V end was cut by 2 bases, the J end by 10 bases, with 3 bases between. The CDR3 is 11 amino acids. Filled out from reference TRBV2 and TRBJ1-6, the complete variable domain reads EPEVTQTPSHQVTQMGQEVILRCVPISNHLYFYWYRQILGQKVEFLVSFYNNEISEKSEIFDDQFSVERPDGSNFTLKIRSTKLEDSAMYFCASSERSPLHFGNGTRLTVT.

This rearrangement joins TRBV6-7 to TRBJ1-1; D is undetermined. TRBV6-7 is marked as an open reading frame, function uncertain. Trimming shortened V by 9 bases and J by 3 bases, and 5 bases separated the two germline ends. The CDR3 spans 10 residues. CDR3 residues: CARSYTEAFF. The DNA for the CDR3 is TGTGCCAGGAGCTACACTGAAGCTTTCTTT.

V and J are TRBV20-1 and TRBJ2-5, with no clear D. The CDR3 has 11 amino acids. Germline assignment: CDR1 DFQATT and CDR2 SNEGSKA (reference sequence). V lost 6 bases to trimming and J lost 6 bases, with 11 bases between them. The DNA for the CDR3 is TGCAGTGCCAACCTTTTCCAGACCCAGTACTTC. This sequence encodes CSANLFQTQYF.

In its sample, this clone was seen a few times. The chain is built from TRBV7-2 and TRBJ1-1; D is perhaps TRBD1 (5 bases). CDR1 is SGHTA and CDR2 is FQGNSA in the germline V gene. The CDR3 contains 11 residues. The V end was cut by 5 bases, the J end by 5 bases, with 6 bases between. The CDR3 sequence: CASSRGTEAFF. DNA for the CDR3: TGTGCCAGCAGCAGGGGTACTGAAGCTTTCTTT.

The chain employs TRBV11-3 and TRBJ2-7; 9 bases agree with TRBD2. Germline loops: CDR1 SGHNT, CDR2 YENEEA. This CDR3 is 16 amino acids long. V dropped 1 base and J dropped 8; count of bases not matched to a gene: 12. The CDR3 bases are TGTGCCAGCAGCTTAGGGGGTAGCGGGGGTCCGAACAAGCAGTACTTC. The encoded protein is CASSLGGSGGPNKQYF.

J is TRBJ2-7 and V is TRBV4-1, with 11 bases fitting TRBD1. Germline CDR1 MGHRA, CDR2 YSYEKL. Trimming removed 0 bases from V and 3 bases from J; junction bases left unmatched: 1. The CDR3 extends over 15 amino acids. CDR3 nucleotides: TGCGCCAGCAGCCAAGATGGGACAGGGGGCTACGAGCAGTACTTC. Translation gives CASSQDGTGGYEQYF.

The chain recombines TRBV10-3 with TRBJ2-3; the match to TRBD1 covers 8 bases. CDR1 is ENHRY, CDR2 SYGVKD, per germline. This CDR3 has 17 residues. J lost 3 bases, V lost 4 bases, and 12 bases had no gene match. This CDR3 is CAISGPQGASITDTQYF. The CDR3 DNA is TGTGCCATCAGTGGGCCTCAGGGGGCGTCCATTACAGATACGCAGTATTTT.

The V and J genes are TRBV9 and TRBJ1-4; 7 bases line up with TRBD1. V shed 6 bases and J 13 bases; nucleotides not matched to a gene: 15. The germline CDR1 and CDR2 sequences are SGDLS and YYNGEE. The CDR3 runs 14 residues. CDR3 DNA: TGTGCCAGCAACCCCGGGACAGTGGAAGGAAGACTGTTTTTT. This encodes CASNPGTVEGRLFF.

The chain is built from TRBV5-1 and TRBJ2-7, with 8 bases that match TRBD1. The germline V gene has CDR1 SGHRS and CDR2 YFSETQ. V was clipped by 3 bases and J by 0 bases; unmatched bases: 2. The CDR3 consists of 14 residues. The CDR3 nucleotides are TGCGCCAGCAGCTGGACAGGGACCTCCTACGAGCAGTACTTC. This translates into CASSWTGTSYEQYF.

This clone was observed a few times. The V gene is TRBV5-1, the J gene TRBJ1-2; no clear D gene. The CDR3 loop spans 15 amino acids. Germline loops: CDR1 SGHRS, CDR2 YFSETQ. V lost 2 bases to trimming and J lost 0 bases, with 11 bases between them. DNA of the CDR3: TGCGCCAGCAGCTTAGAAGGGATGGCTAACTATGGCTACACCTTC. It translates to CASSLEGMANYGYTF.

In this sample, this clone turned up a few times. The genes are TRBV6-6 and TRBJ1-5; D ambiguous. The V end was cut by 7 bases, the J end by 4 bases, with 14 bases between. CDR1 is MNHNY, CDR2 SVGAGI, per germline (reference sequence). The CDR3 has 14 residues. The CDR3 DNA is TGTGCCAGCAATATGAGGACGGGTAATCAGCCCCAGCATTTT. Residues: CASNMRTGNQPQHF.

In its sample, this clone was seen once. The chain is built from TRBV9 and TRBJ2-7, with 9 bases that match TRBD2. This CDR3 has 15 amino acids. Trimming cost V 4 bases and J 4 bases; bases outside gene matches: 9. The germline CDR1 and CDR2 sequences are SGDLS and YYNGEE. The CDR3: CASSPPAGGPYEQYF. The CDR3 bases are TGTGCCAGCAGCCCCCCAGCGGGGGGCCCGTACGAGCAGTACTTC.

This clone is a singleton in its sample. The gene calls are TRBV5-1 and TRBJ2-3; D possibly corresponds to TRBD2 (6 bases). Germline values: CDR1 SGHRS, CDR2 YFSETQ. Trimming left V 0 bases short and J 0 bases short, with 23 bases between. The CDR3 consists of 20 residues. The DNA of the CDR3 is TGCGCCAGCAGCTTGGATGCGGGGCGGGCGGCCCCTTCTAGCACAGATACGCAGTATTTT. Its translation is CASSLDAGRAAPSSTDTQYF.

The chain joins TRBV5-1 to TRBJ1-4; a weak D match, TRBD1 (6 bases). Trimming removed 3 bases at V and 6 bases at J, with 18 bases between. Looked up from germline, CDR1 is SGHRS and CDR2 is YFSETQ. There are 16 residues in the CDR3. CDR3 DNA sequence: TGCGCCAGCAGCTCAACTGGGGGCCAGGTTGATGAAAAACTGTTTTTT. Translation gives CASSSTGGQVDEKLFF.

The chain employs TRBV27 and TRBJ2-7, with 13 bases lining up with TRBD2. V was clipped by 3 bases and J by 5 bases; unmatched bases: 7. The CDR3 has 16 residues. The V gene's germline CDR1 is MNHEY and CDR2 SMNVEV (reference sequence). CDR3 sequence (DNA): TGTGCCAGCAGTTTCTCCCGACTAGCGGGGGGAAACGAGCAGTACTTC. This gives the protein CASSFSRLAGGNEQYF.

The chain uses TRBV7-2 and TRBJ2-2; TRBD2 agrees at 8 bases. Germline values: CDR1 SGHTA, CDR2 FQGNSA. V was pared by 2 bases and J by 4 bases, with 3 bases of the junction left unmatched. The CDR3 has 15 amino acids. CDR3 amino acids: CASSLTGGITGELFF. The CDR3 region has the DNA TGTGCCAGCAGCTTAACGGGGGGGATCACCGGGGAGCTGTTTTTT.

This rearrangement joins TRBV7-2 to TRBJ2-3, with TRBD2 as a possible D gene (6 bases). Germline values: CDR1 SGHTA, CDR2 FQGNSA. This CDR3 has 15 residues. V gave up 3 bases and J gave up 2 bases, with 12 bases separating them. The CDR3 loop is CASSLLWGVTDTQYF. The CDR3 DNA reads TGTGCCAGCAGCTTGTTGTGGGGGGTCACAGATACGCAGTATTTT.

The rearrangement links TRBV23-1 to TRBJ1-3, with unresolved D. Being an ORF, TRBV23-1 has a function that is uncertain. CDR3 size: 15 residues. Trimming cost V 4 bases and J 0 bases, with 10 bases left between them. In nucleotides, the CDR3 is TGCGCCAGCAGTCGACCGGACGGCTCTGGAAACACCATATATTTT. It codes for CASSRPDGSGNTIYF.

The chain is built from TRBV7-9 and TRBJ1-2; D possibly corresponds to TRBD1 (5 bases). The CDR3 covers 17 residues. Trimming took off 5 bases at V and 4 bases at J, with 23 bases between the two ends. Germline V gene data show CDR1 as SEHNR and CDR2 as FQNEAQ (reference sequence). CDR3 DNA sequence: TGTGCCAGCAGCCCCGCCAATCTGAATCAGGGAATCTATGGCTACACCTTC. As protein: CASSPANLNQGIYGYTF.

The CDR3 nucleotides read TGTGCCAGCAGCTTAGGGGGACAGAACACAGATACGCAGTATTTT. Its translation: CASSLGGQNTDTQYF. This chain links TRBV7-2 with TRBJ2-3, with 7 bases identical to TRBD1. The ends lost 1 base at V and 2 bases at J; junction bases unmatched: 3. The CDR3 consists of 15 residues. Germline values: CDR1 SGHTA, CDR2 FQGNSA.

Written as DNA, the CDR3 is TGTGCCAGCAGCTTGGACAGGGGGCTAGGGCCCCAGCATTTT. Encoded protein: CASSLDRGLGPQHF. The V gene is TRBV7-9, the J gene TRBJ1-5, with 11 bases matching TRBD1. Unmatched junction bases numbered 4, after V lost 3 bases and J lost 9 bases. Germline loops: CDR1 SEHNR, CDR2 FQNEAQ (reference sequence). This CDR3 is 14 amino acids long.

The chain joins TRBV7-2 to TRBJ2-7; TRBD1 might be the D (6 bases). V lost 5 bases and J lost 2, with 13 bases in between. The germline V gene encodes CDR1 SGHTA and CDR2 FQGNSA. This CDR3 is 14 amino acids long. This CDR3 is CASSHTWGPYEQYF. CDR3 sequence (DNA): TGTGCCAGCAGCCACACATGGGGGCCCTACGAGCAGTACTTC.